This T cell receptor beta chain was identified in a study of blood T cell repertoires in COVID-19. Study context: Sites across the United States, Italy and Spain contributed samples from acute and convalescent COVID-19. PBMCs, B-cell-depleted T cells, or T cells were the source of the cDNA or gDNA that made up the material.

Authors' methods: Amplification from reference gene primers served as the basis for estimated nucleated cell counts. Sequencing used immunoSEQ multiplex PCR; TCRdb keeps in-frame clones, though not all of them. The V and J calls and clone size come from that table; D and trimming were worked out from the DNA. Altogether some 120,000 clones are present, 80% being singletons, with the ten largest covering more than 1.5%. CDR1 is SGHRS, CDR2 YFSETQ, per germline. The length of the CDR3 is 14 residues. The V segment lost 5 bases and the J segment 1 base; nucleotides outside the gene matches: 5. This clone was recorded once.

The V call is TRBV5-1, the J call TRBJ2-5; the match to TRBD1 covers 7 bases. The source of this sequence is a man between 65 and 80 years old with acute or convalescent COVID-19. Sequenced input: peripheral blood. CDR3: CASRLGTAQETQYF. CDR3 coding DNA: TGCGCCAGCAGACTTGGGACAGCCCAAGAGACCCAGTACTTC.